This T cell receptor (beta chain) was observed in a study of blood T cell repertoires in COVID-19. Study background: Acute-phase and convalescent COVID-19 samples originated in the United States, Italy and Spain. Sources were T cells, B-cell-depleted T cells, or PBMCs; the material itself was cDNA or gDNA.

Trimming at V came to 0 bases and at J to 10 bases, leaving 7 bases not matched to a gene. From germline, CDR1 is MNHEY and CDR2 SVGAGI. CDR3 size: 16 residues. Per the authors' pipeline: Researchers report that nucleated cell counts were estimated from reference gene primer amplification. Produced via immunoSEQ multiplex PCR; TCRdb's table is partial and in-frame only. That table furnishes V, J and clone size, whereas the DNA furnished D and trimming. Here the sample spans about 120,000 clones, roughly 80% being singletons. Sequenced sample: peripheral blood. The chain has TRBV6-5 and TRBJ1-6, with TRBD1 identical over 9 bases. The receptor was isolated from a man between 45 and 60 years old with acute or convalescent COVID-19. CDR3 region: CASSYSVGQGSSPLHF. The CDR3 DNA reads as TGTGCCAGCAGTTACTCGGTAGGACAGGGGTCCTCACCCCTCCACTTT.